This T cell receptor beta chain was sequenced for a study of blood T cell repertoires in COVID-19. Background on the study: T cells, B-cell-depleted T cells, or PBMCs supplied cDNA or gDNA.

Only in-frame clones appear in the TCRdb table, and some are missing; sequencing was by immunoSEQ multiplex PCR. The sample carries 150,000 to 200,000 clones, 70% to 90% recorded once. Sequencing used peripheral blood. This clonotype originated in a middle-aged man with active or convalescent COVID-19.

Written as DNA, the CDR3 is TGTGCCAGCAGCAGACGACAAGCCCAAGAGACCCAGTACTTC. It yields the protein CASSRRQAQETQYF. V gene TRBV3-1 (or the pseudogene TRBV3-2) combines with J gene TRBJ2-5; D remains ambiguous. The CDR3 is 14 residues long. Germline CDR1 and CDR2: LGHDT and YNNKEL (reference sequence). The V and J ends lost 5 bases and 1 base respectively, with 11 bases between them.